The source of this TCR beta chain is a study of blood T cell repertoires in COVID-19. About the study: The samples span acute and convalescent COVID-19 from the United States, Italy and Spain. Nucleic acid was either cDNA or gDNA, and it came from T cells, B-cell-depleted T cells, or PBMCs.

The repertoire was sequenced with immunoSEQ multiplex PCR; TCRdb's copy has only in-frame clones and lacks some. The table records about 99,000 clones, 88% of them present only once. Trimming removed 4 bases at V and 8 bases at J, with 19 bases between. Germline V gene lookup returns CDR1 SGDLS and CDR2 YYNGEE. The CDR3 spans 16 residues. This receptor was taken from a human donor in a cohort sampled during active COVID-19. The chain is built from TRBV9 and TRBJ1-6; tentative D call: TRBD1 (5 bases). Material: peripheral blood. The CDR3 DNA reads TGTGCCAGCAGCACCACGGGTGGTGGAGGGGATTCACCCCTCCACTTT. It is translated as CASSTTGGGGDSPLHF.